The 2 T cell receptor beta chains below come from one sample, sequenced in a study of cytomegalovirus exposure and HLA in healthy donors. The PCR contained 60 Vbeta and 13 Jbeta primers. The table came from immunoSEQ multiplex PCR; TCRdb's copy has only in-frame clones and leaves some out. The repertoire has 100,000 to 150,000 clones, roughly 80% of them found once; the top ten carry 3.4%. Material for sequencing was PBMCs. These receptor sequences come from a man aged 25 to 40 in good health and CMV-seronegative.

The V and J genes are TRBV4-2 and TRBJ2-7; weak D call: TRBD1 (6 bases). The CDR3 contains 14 residues. Deletions cut 4 bases from V and 3 bases from J, with 13 bases between. Germline CDR1 LGHNA, CDR2 YNFKEQ. The CDR3 is CASSPTRGNYEQYF. The CDR3 DNA sequence: TGTGCCAGCAGCCCCACTAGGGGGAACTACGAGCAGTACTTC.

The chain has TRBV7-2 and TRBJ1-6, with D perhaps matching TRBD1 (5 bases). Germline assignment: CDR1 SGHTA and CDR2 FQGNSA. This CDR3 contains 15 residues. V was shortened by 5 bases and J by 7 bases, with 15 bases between the two germline ends. In DNA form, the CDR3 reads TGTGCCAGCAGCGTAACAACAGGAGCGAATTCACCCCTCCACTTT. This sequence encodes CASSVTTGANSPLHF.